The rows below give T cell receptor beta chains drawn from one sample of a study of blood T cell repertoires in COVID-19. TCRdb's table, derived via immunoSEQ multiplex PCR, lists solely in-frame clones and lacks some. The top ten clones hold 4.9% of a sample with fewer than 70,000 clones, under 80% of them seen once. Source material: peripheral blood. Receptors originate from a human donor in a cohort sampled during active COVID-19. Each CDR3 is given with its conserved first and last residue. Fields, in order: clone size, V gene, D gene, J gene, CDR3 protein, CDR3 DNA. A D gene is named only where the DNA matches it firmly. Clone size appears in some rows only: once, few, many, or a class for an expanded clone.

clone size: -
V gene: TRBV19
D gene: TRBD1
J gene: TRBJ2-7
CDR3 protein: CASSWDRSYEQYF
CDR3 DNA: TGTGCCAGTAGCTGGGACAGATCCTACGAGCAGTACTTC

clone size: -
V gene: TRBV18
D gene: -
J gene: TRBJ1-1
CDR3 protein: CASSPPPVEATEAFF
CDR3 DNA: TGTGCCAGCTCACCACCCCCCGTTGAGGCCACTGAAGCTTTCTTT

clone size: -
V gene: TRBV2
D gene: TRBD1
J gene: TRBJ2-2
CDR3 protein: CASRTGGGGTGELFF
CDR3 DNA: TGTGCCAGCAGGACAGGGGGCGGGGGCACCGGGGAGCTGTTTTTT

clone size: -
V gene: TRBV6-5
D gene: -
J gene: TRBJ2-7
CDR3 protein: CASSYAGVPDLYEQYF
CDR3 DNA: TGTGCCAGCAGTTATGCAGGGGTCCCGGACCTCTACGAGCAGTACTTC

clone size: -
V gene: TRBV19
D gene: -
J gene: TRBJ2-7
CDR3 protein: CASSRRGMQIDEQYF
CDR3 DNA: TGTGCCAGTAGTCGTAGGGGAATGCAAATAGACGAGCAGTACTTC

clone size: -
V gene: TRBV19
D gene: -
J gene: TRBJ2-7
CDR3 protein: CASSIMNGYEQYF
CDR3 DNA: TGTGCCAGTAGTATCATGAACGGTTACGAGCAGTACTTC

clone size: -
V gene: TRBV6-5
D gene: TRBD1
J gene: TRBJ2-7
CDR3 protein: CAGTGSYEQYF
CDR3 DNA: TGTGCCGGGACAGGCTCCTACGAGCAGTACTTC

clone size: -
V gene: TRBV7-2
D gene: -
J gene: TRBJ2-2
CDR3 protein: CASSITSSPTGELFF
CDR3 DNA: TGTGCCAGCAGCATTACTAGTAGTCCGACCGGGGAGCTGTTTTTT

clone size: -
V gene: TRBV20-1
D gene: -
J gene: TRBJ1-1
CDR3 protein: CSASLGRDTEAFF
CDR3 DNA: TGCAGTGCTAGTCTAGGCAGGGACACTGAAGCTTTCTTT

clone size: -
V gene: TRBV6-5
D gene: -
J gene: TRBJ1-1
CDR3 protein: CASSIQGSGTEAFF
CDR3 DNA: TGTGCCAGCAGTATCCAGGGGTCGGGCACTGAAGCTTTCTTT

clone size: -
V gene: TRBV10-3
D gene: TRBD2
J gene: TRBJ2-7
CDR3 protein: CAISEPRSGTKGYEQYF
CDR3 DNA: TGTGCCATCAGTGAGCCCAGGTCCGGGACTAAAGGCTACGAGCAGTACTTC

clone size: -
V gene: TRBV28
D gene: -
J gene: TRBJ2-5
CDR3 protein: CASSLALQGTQETQYF
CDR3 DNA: TGTGCCAGCAGTTTAGCCCTACAGGGCACCCAAGAGACCCAGTACTTC

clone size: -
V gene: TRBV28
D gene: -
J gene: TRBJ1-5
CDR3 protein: CASSEILRTVSNQPQHF
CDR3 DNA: TGTGCCAGCAGTGAAATCCTACGGACAGTGAGCAATCAGCCCCAGCATTTT

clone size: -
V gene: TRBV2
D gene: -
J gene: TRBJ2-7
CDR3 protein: CATGMGSLNYEQYF
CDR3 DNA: TGTGCCACCGGAATGGGCTCTCTCAACTACGAGCAGTACTTC

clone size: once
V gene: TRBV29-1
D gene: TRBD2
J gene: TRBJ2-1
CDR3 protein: CSVGTSGANEQFF
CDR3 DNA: TGCAGCGTTGGGACTAGCGGGGCCAATGAGCAGTTCTTC

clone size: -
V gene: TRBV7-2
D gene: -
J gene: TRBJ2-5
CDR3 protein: CASSPGAYQETQYF
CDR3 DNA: TGTGCCAGCAGCCCAGGGGCTTACCAAGAGACCCAGTACTTC

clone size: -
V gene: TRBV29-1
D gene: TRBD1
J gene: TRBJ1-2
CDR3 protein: CSVDRGPGYGYTF
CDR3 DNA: TGCAGCGTGGACAGGGGGCCGGGCTATGGCTACACCTTC